A single sample gave rise to the 18 T cell receptor beta chains below, sequenced in a study of blood T cells in healthy people across ages. Sample-barcoded 5' priming and a J-beta primer mix drove a second PCR of roughly 7 to 11 cycles. TCRdb called the 5' RACE reads again in MiXCR, with one record for every CDR3 protein. The sample yields 600,000 to 800,000 distinct CDR3 sequences, more than 20% seen once. The sample was blood. All receptors come from a man between 65 and 85 years old in good health.

In its sample, this clonotype was seen once. This chain joins TRBV6-6 and TRBJ2-3; D uncertain. Trimming took 2 bases from V and 3 from J, leaving 9 bases between them. The V gene's germline CDR1 is MNHNY and CDR2 SVGAGI (reference sequence). CDR3 size: 14 residues. CDR3 region: CASSYPGTTDTQYF. The CDR3 region has the DNA TGTGCCAGCAGTTACCCCGGAACTACAGATACGCAGTATTTT.

This chain joins TRBV28 and TRBJ2-1; tentatively, D is TRBD1 or TRBD2 (5 bases each). Germline V gene data show CDR1 as MDHEN and CDR2 as SYDVKM. The CDR3 has 16 residues. V was shortened by 2 bases and J by 3 bases, with 14 bases between the two germline ends. The CDR3 sequence: CASSLEGIGLYNEQFF. The CDR3 region has the DNA TGTGCCAGCAGTTTAGAGGGGATAGGGCTCTACAATGAGCAGTTCTTC.

The CDR3 nucleotides read TGCAGCGTTGGGGACAGGTCCACCGGGGAGCTGTTTTTT. Residues: CSVGDRSTGELFF. The rearrangement joins TRBV29-1 to TRBJ2-2, with 8 bases matching TRBD1. The CDR3 is made up of 13 amino acids. V gave up 4 bases and J gave up 4 bases; unmatched junction bases: 2. The V gene's germline CDR1 is SQVTM and CDR2 ANQGSEA.

As DNA, the CDR3 is TGTGCCAGCAGCCCTAGCGGGGGCCACCAAGAGACCCAGTACTTC. Its protein product is CASSPSGGHQETQYF. V and J are TRBV7-2 and TRBJ2-5, with TRBD2 matching 10 bases. Germline V gene data show CDR1 as SGHTA and CDR2 as FQGNSA. V shed 5 bases, J shed 0 bases, and the junction held 3 bases outside the gene matches. The CDR3 sequence is 15 residues long. The whole variable domain, remainder taken from reference TRBV7-2 and TRBJ2-5, is GAGVSQSPSNKVTEKGKDVELRCDPISGHTALYWYRQSLGQGLEFLIYFQGNSAPDKSGLPSDRFSAERTGGSVSTLTIQRTQQEDSAVYLCASSPSGGHQETQYFGPGTRLLVL.

CDR3 sequence: CASSYGGQREKLFF. The CDR3 DNA reads as TGTGCCAGCAGTTACGGGGGGCAGAGAGAAAAACTGTTTTTT. The V gene is TRBV6-6, the J gene TRBJ1-4, with a possible D match to TRBD1 (6 bases). This CDR3 is 14 amino acids long. Germline V gene lookup returns CDR1 MNHNY and CDR2 SVGAGI (reference sequence). V was shortened by 2 bases and J by 8 bases, with 12 bases between the two germline ends.

As for this clonotype: A junction end diverges from the germline sequence, so it may reflect a read error. V and J are TRBV5-1 and TRBJ2-3; TRBD2 matches 8 bases. Per the germline V gene, CDR1 is SGHRS and CDR2 is YFSETQ. There are 16 residues in the CDR3. As DNA, the CDR3 is TGCGCCAGCAGCTTGGAGGGTACTAGCGGCACAGATACGCCGTATTTT. It is translated as CASSLEGTSGTDTPYF.

This clonotype was recorded a few times. The V gene is TRBV29-1, the J gene TRBJ2-1; TRBD1 agrees at 8 bases. Trimming at V came to 4 bases and at J to 8 bases, leaving 4 bases not matched to a gene. The germline CDR1 and CDR2 sequences are SQVTM and ANQGSEA. The CDR3 length is 12 residues. The CDR3 sequence: CSVGAGGDEQFF. The DNA for the CDR3 is TGCAGCGTTGGGGCAGGGGGCGATGAGCAGTTCTTC.

This clonotype has more than one count but fewer than ten. The chain recombines TRBV6-6 with TRBJ2-4, with TRBD2 identical over 14 bases. Germline CDR1 is MNHNY and CDR2 is SVGAGI (reference sequence). J gave up 8 bases and V 8 bases, and 8 bases lay outside the gene matches. The CDR3 length is 15 residues. As DNA, the CDR3 is TGTGCCAGCGAGGGGACTAGCGGGAGTATGGACATTCAGTACTTC. This sequence encodes CASEGTSGSMDIQYF.

V usage is TRBV2 and J usage is TRBJ2-1; the D call may be TRBD1 or TRBD2 (5 bases each). V lost 7 bases and J lost 1, with 14 bases in between. The CDR3 consists of 15 residues. CDR1 and CDR2 (germline): SNHLY, FYNNEI. CDR3 sequence: CASTRPGPSYNEQFF. The CDR3 bases are TGTGCCAGCACTCGACCGGGGCCATCCTACAATGAGCAGTTCTTC.

This chain uses TRBV6-2 or TRBV6-3 with TRBJ2-4, with D perhaps matching TRBD1 (5 bases). Germline CDR1 MNHEY, CDR2 SVGEGT. V was trimmed by 4 bases and J by 0 bases, leaving 22 bases between them. The CDR3 is made up of 19 amino acids. CDR3 nucleotides: TGTGCCAGCAGTTCCAGTGACAGCGAGTCTTATCTAGCCAAAAACATTCAGTACTTC. It translates to CASSSSDSESYLAKNIQYF.

V and J are TRBV5-1 and TRBJ1-1, with TRBD1 matching over 7 bases. This CDR3 has 14 amino acids. CDR1 is SGHRS, CDR2 YFSETQ, per germline. The V segment lost 4 bases and the J segment 5 bases; nucleotides outside the gene matches: 8. The CDR3 sequence is CASSTGTEVTEAFF. The CDR3, as DNA: TGCGCCAGCAGCACCGGGACAGAGGTAACTGAAGCTTTCTTT.

V usage is TRBV6-2 or TRBV6-3 and J usage is TRBJ2-3; a possible D gene is TRBD1 (7 bases). Trimming shortened V by 4 bases and J by 11 bases, and 25 bases separated the two germline ends. The germline CDR1 and CDR2 sequences are MNHEY and SVGEGT. The CDR3 covers 16 residues. This chain's CDR3 is CASSWPGTARTTLQYF. CDR3 sequence (DNA): TGTGCCAGCAGTTGGCCCGGGACAGCCAGGACTACCTTGCAGTATTTT.

The V gene is TRBV11-1, the J gene TRBJ1-1; 8 bases fit TRBD1. Germline CDR1 SGHAT, CDR2 FQDESV (reference sequence). J lost 7 bases, V lost 0 bases, and 4 bases had no gene match. The length of the CDR3 is 14 residues. The CDR3 nucleotides read TGTGCCAGCAGCTTAGCCCCGGGACAGGTTGAAGCTTTCTTT. Translation: CASSLAPGQVEAFF. The full variable domain, rest sourced from reference TRBV11-1 and TRBJ1-1, is EAEVAQSPRYKITEKSQAVAFWCDPISGHATLYWYRQILGQGPELLVQFQDESVVDDSQLPKDRFSAERLKGVDSTLKIQPAELGDSAMYLCASSLAPGQVEAFFGQGTRLTVV.

As for this clonotype: A read error may account for a junction end that differs from germline. The gene calls are TRBV2 and TRBJ2-2; TRBD1 matches at 11 bases. Germline lookup yields CDR1 SNHLY and CDR2 FYNNEI. This CDR3 has 14 residues. CDR3 sequence: CTSGTGGDTGELFF. The CDR3 nucleotides are TGTACCAGCGGGACAGGGGGTGACACCGGGGAGCTGTTTTTT. The whole variable domain, filled in from reference TRBV2 and TRBJ2-2, reads EPEVTQTPSHQVTQMGQEVILRCVPISNHLYFYWYRQILGQKVEFLVSFYNNEISEKSEIFDDQFSVERPDGSNFTLKIRSTKLEDSAMYFCTSGTGGDTGELFFGEGSRLTVL.

The chain couples TRBV18 to TRBJ2-1, with 8 bases that match TRBD2. With the DNA end fitting TRBJ2-5 better, the J assignment may be wrong. This CDR3 is built from 16 residues. From germline, CDR1 is KGHSH and CDR2 LQKENI. The CDR3 region is CASSREAGARQETQYF. In nucleotides, the CDR3 is TGTGCCAGCTCACGCGAAGCGGGAGCGAGGCAAGAGACCCAGTACTTC.

Concerning this clonotype itself: Germline is not matched at one junction end, which may reflect a read error. The chain employs TRBV7-2 and TRBJ1-5; perhaps TRBD1 as D (6 bases). Germline V gives CDR1 SGHTA, CDR2 FQGNSA. This CDR3 comprises 15 residues. CDR3 in amino acids: CVSSLGSGVNQPQHF. Here the CDR3 DNA reads TGTGTCAGCAGCTTAGGGTCAGGGGTCAATCAGCCCCAGCATTTT.

CDR3 region: CSARGNSYEQYF. For the CDR3, the DNA is TGCAGTGCTAGAGGAAACTCCTACGAGCAGTACTTC. This chain joins TRBV20-1 and TRBJ2-5; D is unresolved. The DNA end is a closer match to TRBJ2-7, so the J assignment may be wrong. The CDR3 loop spans 12 amino acids. Germline V gives CDR1 DFQATT, CDR2 SNEGSKA (reference sequence).

This clonotype was counted once. This chain uses TRBV5-1 with TRBJ1-2; 7 bases are a match to TRBD1. Germline CDR1 SGHRS, CDR2 YFSETQ. V was clipped by 7 bases and J by 10 bases; unmatched bases: 10. CDR3 size: 12 residues. The CDR3 spells CASGTGVGAYTF. The CDR3 DNA reads TGCGCCAGCGGAACAGGGGTTGGCGCCTACACCTTC.